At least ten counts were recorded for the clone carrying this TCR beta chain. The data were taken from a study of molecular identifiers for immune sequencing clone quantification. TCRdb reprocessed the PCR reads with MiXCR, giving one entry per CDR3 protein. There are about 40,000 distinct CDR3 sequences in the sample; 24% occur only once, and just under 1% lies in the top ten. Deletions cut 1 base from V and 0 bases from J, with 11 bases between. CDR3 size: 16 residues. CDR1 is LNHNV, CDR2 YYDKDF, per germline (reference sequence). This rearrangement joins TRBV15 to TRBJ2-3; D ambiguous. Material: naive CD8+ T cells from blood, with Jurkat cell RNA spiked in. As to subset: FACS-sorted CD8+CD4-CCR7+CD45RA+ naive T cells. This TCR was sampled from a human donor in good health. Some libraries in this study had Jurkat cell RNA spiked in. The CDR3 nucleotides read TGTGCCACCAGCAGAGTCCCTGGTACTAGCACAGATACGCAGTATTTT. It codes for CATSRVPGTSTDTQYF. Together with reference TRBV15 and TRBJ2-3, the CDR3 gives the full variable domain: DAMVIQNPRYQVTQFGKPVTLSCSQTLNHNVMYWYQQKSSQAPKLLFHYYDKDFNNEADTPDNFQSRRPNTSFCFLDIRSPGLGDTAMYLCATSRVPGTSTDTQYFGPGTRLTVL.